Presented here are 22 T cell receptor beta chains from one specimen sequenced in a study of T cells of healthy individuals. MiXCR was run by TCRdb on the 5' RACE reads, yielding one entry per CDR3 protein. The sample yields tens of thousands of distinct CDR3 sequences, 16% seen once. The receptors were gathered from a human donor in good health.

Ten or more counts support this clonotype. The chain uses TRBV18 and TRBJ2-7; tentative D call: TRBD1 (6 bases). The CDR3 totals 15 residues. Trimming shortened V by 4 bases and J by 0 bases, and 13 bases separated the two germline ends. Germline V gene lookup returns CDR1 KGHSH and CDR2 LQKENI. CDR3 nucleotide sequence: TGTGCCAGCTCACAAGACAGAGGGGGCTCCTACGAGCAGTACTTC. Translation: CASSQDRGGSYEQYF.

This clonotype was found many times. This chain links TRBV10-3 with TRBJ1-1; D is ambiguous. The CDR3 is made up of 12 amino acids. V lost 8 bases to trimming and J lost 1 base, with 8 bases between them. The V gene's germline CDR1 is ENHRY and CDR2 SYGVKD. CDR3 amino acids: CAISPSNTEAFF. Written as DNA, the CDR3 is TGTGCCATCTCCCCATCGAACACTGAAGCTTTCTTT.

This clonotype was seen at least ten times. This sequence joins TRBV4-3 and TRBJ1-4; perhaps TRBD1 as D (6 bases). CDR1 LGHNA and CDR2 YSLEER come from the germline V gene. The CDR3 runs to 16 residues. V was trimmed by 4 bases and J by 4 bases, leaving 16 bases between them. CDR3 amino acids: CASSRRRTDINEKLFF. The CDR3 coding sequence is TGCGCCAGCAGCCGCCGTAGGACAGATATTAATGAAAAACTGTTTTTT.

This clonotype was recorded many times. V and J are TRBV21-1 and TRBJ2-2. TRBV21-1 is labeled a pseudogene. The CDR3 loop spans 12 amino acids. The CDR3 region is CASSLLTGELFF. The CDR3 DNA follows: TGTGCCAGCAGCCTTCTTACCGGGGAGCTGTTTTTT.

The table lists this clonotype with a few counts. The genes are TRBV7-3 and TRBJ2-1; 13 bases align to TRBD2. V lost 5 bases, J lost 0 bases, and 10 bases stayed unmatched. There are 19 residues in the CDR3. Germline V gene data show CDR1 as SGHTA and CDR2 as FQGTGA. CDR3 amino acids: CASSPRTSGGPSSYNEQFF. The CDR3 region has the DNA TGTGCCAGCAGCCCCCGGACTAGCGGGGGCCCGAGCTCCTACAATGAGCAGTTCTTC.

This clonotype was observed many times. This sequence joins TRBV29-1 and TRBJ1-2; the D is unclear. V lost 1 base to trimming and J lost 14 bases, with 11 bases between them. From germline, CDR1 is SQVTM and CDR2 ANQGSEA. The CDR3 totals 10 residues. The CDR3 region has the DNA TGCAGCGTTGAAGTGGAAGGGAGAACCTTC. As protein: CSVEVEGRTF.

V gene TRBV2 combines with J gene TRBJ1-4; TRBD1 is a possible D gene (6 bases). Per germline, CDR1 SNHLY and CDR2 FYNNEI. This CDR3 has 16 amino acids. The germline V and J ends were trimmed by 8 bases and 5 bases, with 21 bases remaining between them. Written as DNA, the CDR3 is TGTGCCAGCTACCTCTCGGGTGCAGGGGCCAATGAAAAACTGTTTTTT. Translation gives CASYLSGAGANEKLFF. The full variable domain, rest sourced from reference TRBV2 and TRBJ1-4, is EPEVTQTPSHQVTQMGQEVILRCVPISNHLYFYWYRQILGQKVEFLVSFYNNEISEKSEIFDDQFSVERPDGSNFTLKIRSTKLEDSAMYFCASYLSGAGANEKLFFGSGTQLSVL.

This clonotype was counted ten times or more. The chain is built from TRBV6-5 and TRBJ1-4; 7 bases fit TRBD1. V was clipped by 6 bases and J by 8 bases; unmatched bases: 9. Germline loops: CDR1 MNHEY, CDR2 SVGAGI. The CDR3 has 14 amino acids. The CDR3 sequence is CASRRSGGKEKLFF. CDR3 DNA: TGTGCCAGCAGGAGGTCAGGGGGTAAAGAAAAACTGTTTTTT.

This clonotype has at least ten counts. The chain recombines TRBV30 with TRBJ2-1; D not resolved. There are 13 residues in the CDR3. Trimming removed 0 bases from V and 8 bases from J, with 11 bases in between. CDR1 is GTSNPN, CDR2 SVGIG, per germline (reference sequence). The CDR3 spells CAWSVRLEYEQFF. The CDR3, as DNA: TGTGCCTGGAGTGTACGTCTGGAGTATGAGCAGTTCTTC.

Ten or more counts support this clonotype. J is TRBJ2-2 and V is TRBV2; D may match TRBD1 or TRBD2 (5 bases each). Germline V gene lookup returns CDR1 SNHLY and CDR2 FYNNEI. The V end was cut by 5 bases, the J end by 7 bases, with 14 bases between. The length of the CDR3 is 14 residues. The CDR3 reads CASSKGNRGGELFF. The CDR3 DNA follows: TGTGCCAGCAGTAAGGGGAATCGGGGCGGGGAGCTGTTTTTT. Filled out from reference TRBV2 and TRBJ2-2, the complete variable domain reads EPEVTQTPSHQVTQMGQEVILRCVPISNHLYFYWYRQILGQKVEFLVSFYNNEISEKSEIFDDQFSVERPDGSNFTLKIRSTKLEDSAMYFCASSKGNRGGELFFGEGSRLTVL.

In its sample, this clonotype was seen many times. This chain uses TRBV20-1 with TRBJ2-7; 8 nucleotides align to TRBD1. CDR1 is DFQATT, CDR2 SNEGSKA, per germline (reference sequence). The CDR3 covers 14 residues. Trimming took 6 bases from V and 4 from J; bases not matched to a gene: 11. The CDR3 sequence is CSARGQGRLYEQYF. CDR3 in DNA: TGCAGTGCCCGAGGACAGGGAAGGTTATACGAGCAGTACTTC.

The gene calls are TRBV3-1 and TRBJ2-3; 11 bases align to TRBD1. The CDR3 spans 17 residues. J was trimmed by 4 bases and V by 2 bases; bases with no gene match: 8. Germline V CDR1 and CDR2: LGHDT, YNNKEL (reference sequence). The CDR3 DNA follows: TGTGCCAGCAGCCAACTAGGGACAGGGGGTAGGGCAGATACGCAGTATTTT. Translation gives CASSQLGTGGRADTQYF.

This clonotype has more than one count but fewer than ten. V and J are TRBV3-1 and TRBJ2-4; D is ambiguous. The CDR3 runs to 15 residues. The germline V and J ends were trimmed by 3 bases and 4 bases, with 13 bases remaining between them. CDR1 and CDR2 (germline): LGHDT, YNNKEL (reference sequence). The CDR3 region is CASSHESTQKNIQYF. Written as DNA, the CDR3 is TGTGCCAGCAGCCATGAGAGCACCCAAAAAAACATTCAGTACTTC. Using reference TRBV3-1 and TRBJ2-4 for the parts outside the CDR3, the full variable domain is DTAVSQTPKYLVTQMGNDKSIKCEQNLGHDTMYWYKQDSKKFLKIMFSYNNKELIINETVPNRFSPKSPDKAHLNLHINSLELGDSAVYFCASSHESTQKNIQYFGAGTRLSVL.

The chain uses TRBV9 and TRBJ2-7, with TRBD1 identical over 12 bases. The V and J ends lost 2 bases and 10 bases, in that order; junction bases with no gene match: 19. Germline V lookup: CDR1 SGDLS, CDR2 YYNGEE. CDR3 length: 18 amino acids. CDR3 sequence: CASSVGTGGPSGSEPQYF. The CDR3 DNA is TGTGCCAGCAGCGTGGGGACAGGGGGCCCTAGCGGGAGCGAGCCCCAGTACTTC.

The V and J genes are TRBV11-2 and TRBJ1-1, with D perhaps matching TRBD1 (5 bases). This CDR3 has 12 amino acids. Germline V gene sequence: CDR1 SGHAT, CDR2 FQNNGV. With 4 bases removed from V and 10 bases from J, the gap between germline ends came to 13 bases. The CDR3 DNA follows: TGTGCCAGCAGCTCGCAGGGTATTGGAGCTTTCTTT. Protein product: CASSSQGIGAFF.

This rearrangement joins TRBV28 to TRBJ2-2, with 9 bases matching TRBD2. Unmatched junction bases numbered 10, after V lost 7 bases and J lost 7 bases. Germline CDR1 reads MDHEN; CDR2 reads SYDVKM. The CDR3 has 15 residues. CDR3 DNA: TGTGCCAGCACGAGAGGCGGGGGGGCGAGCGGGGAGCTGTTTTTT. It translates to CASTRGGGASGELFF.

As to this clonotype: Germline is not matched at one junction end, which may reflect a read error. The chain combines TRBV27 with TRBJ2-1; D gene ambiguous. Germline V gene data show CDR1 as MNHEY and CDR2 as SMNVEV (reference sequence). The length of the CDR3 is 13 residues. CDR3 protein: CASSLRPYNEKFF. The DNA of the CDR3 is TGTGCCAGCAGTTTAAGACCCTACAATGAGAAGTTCTTC.

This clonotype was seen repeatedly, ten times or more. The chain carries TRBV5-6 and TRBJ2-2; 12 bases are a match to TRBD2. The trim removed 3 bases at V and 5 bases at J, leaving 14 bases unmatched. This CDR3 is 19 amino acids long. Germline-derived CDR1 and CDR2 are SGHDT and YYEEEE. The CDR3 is CASSYTTTLGLAGTGELFF. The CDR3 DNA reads TGTGCCAGCAGCTACACTACGACCCTAGGACTAGCGGGGACCGGGGAGCTGTTTTTT.

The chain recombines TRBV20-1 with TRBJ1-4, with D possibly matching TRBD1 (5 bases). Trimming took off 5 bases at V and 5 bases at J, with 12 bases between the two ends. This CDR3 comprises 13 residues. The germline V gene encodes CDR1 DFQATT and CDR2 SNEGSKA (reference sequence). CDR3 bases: TGCAGTGCTCTCCGGGACGGGAATGAAAAACTGTTTTTT. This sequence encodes CSALRDGNEKLFF.

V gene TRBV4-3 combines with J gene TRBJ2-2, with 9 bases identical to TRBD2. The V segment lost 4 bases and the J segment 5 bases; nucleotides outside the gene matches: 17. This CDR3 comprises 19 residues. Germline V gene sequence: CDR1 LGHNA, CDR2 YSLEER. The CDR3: CASSLRLSPGLAVTGELFF. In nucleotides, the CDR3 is TGCGCCAGCAGCCTGCGTCTTAGTCCGGGACTAGCTGTGACCGGGGAGCTGTTTTTT.

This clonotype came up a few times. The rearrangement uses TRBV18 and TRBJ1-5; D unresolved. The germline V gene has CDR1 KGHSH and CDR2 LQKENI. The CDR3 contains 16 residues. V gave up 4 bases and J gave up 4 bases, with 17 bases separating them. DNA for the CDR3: TGTGCCAGCTCACAAGGTGGCGGGGATAGGAATCAGCCCCAGCATTTT. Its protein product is CASSQGGGDRNQPQHF.

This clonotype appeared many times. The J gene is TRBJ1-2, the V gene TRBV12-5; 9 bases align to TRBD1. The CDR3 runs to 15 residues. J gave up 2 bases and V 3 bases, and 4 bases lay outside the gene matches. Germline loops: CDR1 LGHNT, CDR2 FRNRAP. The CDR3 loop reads CASGFPDRGNYGYTF. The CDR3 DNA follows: TGTGCTAGTGGTTTCCCCGACAGGGGGAACTATGGCTACACCTTC.